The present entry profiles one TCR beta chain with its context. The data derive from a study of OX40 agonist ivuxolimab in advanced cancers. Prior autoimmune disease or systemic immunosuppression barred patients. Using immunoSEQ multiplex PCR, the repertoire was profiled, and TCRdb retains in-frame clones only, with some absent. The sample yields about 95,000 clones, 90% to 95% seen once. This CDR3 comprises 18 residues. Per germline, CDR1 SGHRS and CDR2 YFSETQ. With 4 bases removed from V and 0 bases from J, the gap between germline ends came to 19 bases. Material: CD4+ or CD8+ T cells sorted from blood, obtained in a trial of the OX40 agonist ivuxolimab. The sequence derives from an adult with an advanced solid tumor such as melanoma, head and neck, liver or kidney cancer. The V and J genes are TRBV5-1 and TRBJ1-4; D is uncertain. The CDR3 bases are TGCGCCAGCAGCGTGGGCCAATTCGGCCTTGCAACTAATGAAAAACTGTTTTTT. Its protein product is CASSVGQFGLATNEKLFF.